Presented here are 8 T cell receptor beta chains from one specimen sequenced in a study of blood T cell repertoires in COVID-19. Measured with immunoSEQ multiplex PCR; TCRdb has only the in-frame clones, and not every one. The data show a few hundred thousand clones, with more than 70% seen just once and approximately 1% held by the top ten. The specimen was PBMCs or T cells enriched from blood (not recorded which). The origin of the receptors is a woman aged 25 to 39 who had been exposed to COVID-19.

The chain is built from TRBV5-8 and TRBJ2-5, with D tentatively TRBD1 (5 bases). V was clipped by 4 bases and J by 2 bases, with 15 bases between them. Looked up from germline, CDR1 is SGHTS and CDR2 is YDEGEE. The CDR3 is made up of 15 amino acids. The CDR3 protein is CASSIGHKWQETQYF. CDR3 DNA sequence: TGTGCCAGCAGCATAGGACACAAATGGCAAGAGACCCAGTACTTC.

This clone has just a few counts. J is TRBJ2-3 and V is TRBV7-8; 13 nucleotides align to TRBD2. Germline trimming cut 5 bases from V and 4 bases from J; bases unmatched to any gene: 9. The germline V gene has CDR1 SGHVS and CDR2 FQNEAQ. This CDR3 region has 17 residues. The CDR3 sequence is CASSPGLAGSRADTQYF. The CDR3 DNA is TGTGCCAGCAGCCCGGGACTAGCGGGAAGTCGCGCAGATACGCAGTATTTT.

The V call is TRBV19, the J call TRBJ1-2; 9 bases map to TRBD1. V shed 5 bases, J shed 4 bases, and the junction held 2 bases outside the gene matches. Germline CDR1 LNHDA, CDR2 SQIVND (reference sequence). The CDR3 is 13 residues long. CDR3 loop: CASSGQGTYGYTF. DNA for the CDR3: TGTGCCAGTAGTGGACAGGGGACCTATGGCTACACCTTC.

The chain couples TRBV7-2 to TRBJ1-5; D may be TRBD1 (5 bases). The V gene's germline CDR1 is SGHTA and CDR2 FQGNSA. Trimming took off 2 bases at V and 5 bases at J, with 13 bases between the two ends. This CDR3 is 15 amino acids long. The chain's CDR3 is CASSLFPGGDQPQHF. Here the CDR3 DNA reads TGTGCCAGCAGCTTATTTCCGGGGGGTGATCAGCCCCAGCATTTT. Full variable domain (missing parts from reference TRBV7-2 and TRBJ1-5): GAGVSQSPSNKVTEKGKDVELRCDPISGHTALYWYRQSLGQGLEFLIYFQGNSAPDKSGLPSDRFSAERTGGSVSTLTIQRTQQEDSAVYLCASSLFPGGDQPQHFGDGTRLSIL.

In this sample, this clone turned up once. V is TRBV5-1 and J is TRBJ1-4; no definite D call. Between the trimmed V and J ends, which lost 4 bases and 0 bases, there was a span of 13 bases. This CDR3 comprises 16 residues. Germline V gene data show CDR1 as SGHRS and CDR2 as YFSETQ. CDR3 in amino acids: CASSSRHSSTNEKLFF. The CDR3 DNA reads TGCGCCAGCAGCAGCCGACACTCATCAACTAATGAAAAACTGTTTTTT.

The V and J genes are TRBV5-1 and TRBJ2-3; TRBD1 matches at 8 bases. The CDR3 has 16 residues. Per germline, CDR1 SGHRS and CDR2 YFSETQ. The V and J ends lost 0 bases and 2 bases, in that order; junction bases with no gene match: 5. The CDR3, as DNA: TGCGCCAGCAGCTTGGGGGCAGGGGGCTTCACAGATACGCAGTATTTT. It yields the protein CASSLGAGGFTDTQYF.

The rearrangement links TRBV15 to TRBJ1-1; perhaps TRBD1 as D (6 bases). V shed 0 bases and J shed 0 bases, with 11 bases lying between them. From germline, CDR1 is LNHNV and CDR2 YYDKDF (reference sequence). CDR3 size: 16 residues. CDR3 loop: CATSRDNRAMNTEAFF. CDR3 in DNA: TGTGCCACCAGCAGAGATAACAGGGCCATGAACACTGAAGCTTTCTTT.

This rearrangement joins TRBV19 to TRBJ2-3; 11 bases fit TRBD1. The CDR3 has 16 amino acids. Germline values: CDR1 LNHDA, CDR2 SQIVND (reference sequence). The V and J ends lost 3 bases and 4 bases, in that order; junction bases with no gene match: 6. The CDR3 spells CASSILGQGGPDTQYF. The CDR3 DNA reads as TGTGCCAGTAGTATCTTGGGACAGGGGGGTCCAGATACGCAGTATTTT.